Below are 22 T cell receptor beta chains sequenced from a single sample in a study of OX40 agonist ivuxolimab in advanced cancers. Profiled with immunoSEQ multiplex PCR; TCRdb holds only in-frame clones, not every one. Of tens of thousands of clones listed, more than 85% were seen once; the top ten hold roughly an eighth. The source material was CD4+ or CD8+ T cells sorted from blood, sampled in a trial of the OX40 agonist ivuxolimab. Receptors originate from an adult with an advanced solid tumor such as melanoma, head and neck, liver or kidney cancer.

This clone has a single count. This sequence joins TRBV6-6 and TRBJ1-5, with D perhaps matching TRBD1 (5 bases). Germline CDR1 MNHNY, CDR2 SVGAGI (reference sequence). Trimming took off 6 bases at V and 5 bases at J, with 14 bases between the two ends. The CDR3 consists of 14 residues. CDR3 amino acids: CASSHSRGDQPQHF. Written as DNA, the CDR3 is TGTGCCAGCAGCCACAGTAGGGGAGATCAGCCCCAGCATTTT.

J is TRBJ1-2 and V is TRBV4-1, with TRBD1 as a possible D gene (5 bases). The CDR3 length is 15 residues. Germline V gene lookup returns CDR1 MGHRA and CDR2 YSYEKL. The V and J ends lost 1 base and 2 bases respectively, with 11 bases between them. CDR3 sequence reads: CASSQAGVANYGYTF. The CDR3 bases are TGCGCCAGCAGCCAAGCGGGGGTGGCCAACTATGGCTACACCTTC.

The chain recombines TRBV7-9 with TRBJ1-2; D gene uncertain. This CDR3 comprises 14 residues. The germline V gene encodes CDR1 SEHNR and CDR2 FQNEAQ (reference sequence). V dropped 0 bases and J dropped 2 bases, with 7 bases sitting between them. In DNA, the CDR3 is TGTGCCAGCAGCTTAGCCCCAGCAAACTATGGCTACACCTTC. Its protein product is CASSLAPANYGYTF.

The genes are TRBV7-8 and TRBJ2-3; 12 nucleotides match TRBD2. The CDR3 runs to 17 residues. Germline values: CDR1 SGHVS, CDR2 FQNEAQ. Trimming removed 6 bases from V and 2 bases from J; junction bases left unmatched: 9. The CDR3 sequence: CASSQGLAGIYTDTQYF. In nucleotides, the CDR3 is TGTGCCAGCAGTCAGGGACTAGCGGGTATCTACACAGATACGCAGTATTTT.

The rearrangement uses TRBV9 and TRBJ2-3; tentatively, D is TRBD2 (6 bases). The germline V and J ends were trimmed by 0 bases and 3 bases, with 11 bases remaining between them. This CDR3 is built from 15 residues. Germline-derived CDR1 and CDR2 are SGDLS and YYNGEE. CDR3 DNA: TGTGCCAGCAGCGTAGTTGGGAGGAGGACAGATACGCAGTATTTT. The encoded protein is CASSVVGRRTDTQYF.

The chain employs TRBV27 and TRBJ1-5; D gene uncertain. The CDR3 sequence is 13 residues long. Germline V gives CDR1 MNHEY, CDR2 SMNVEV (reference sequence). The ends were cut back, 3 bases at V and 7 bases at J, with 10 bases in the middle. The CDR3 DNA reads TGTGCCAGCAGTTTCACGGGGAGCCAGCCCCAGCATTTT. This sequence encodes CASSFTGSQPQHF.

In DNA form, the CDR3 reads TGCGCCAGCAGCTTCCCGGCCGGCAACAGTCAAGAGACCCAGTACTTC. It specifies CASSFPAGNSQETQYF. The rearrangement links TRBV5-1 to TRBJ2-5; D is unclear. The CDR3 runs 16 residues. Germline V gene lookup returns CDR1 SGHRS and CDR2 YFSETQ. Trimming left V 2 bases short and J 2 bases short, with 16 bases between. Drawing the rest from reference TRBV5-1 and TRBJ2-5, the complete variable domain is KAGVTQTPRYLIKTRGQQVTLSCSPISGHRSVSWYQQTPGQGLQFLFEYFSETQRNKGNFPGRFSGRQFSNSRSEMNVSTLELGDSALYLCASSFPAGNSQETQYFGPGTRLLVL.

The CDR3 coding sequence is TGTGCCAGCAGGGGTGACAGGGATGAGACCCAGTACTTC. Its translation: CASRGDRDETQYF. The genes are TRBV28 and TRBJ2-5; 7 bases align to TRBD1. Germline V gene data show CDR1 as MDHEN and CDR2 as SYDVKM. This CDR3 comprises 13 residues. J lost 5 bases, V lost 6 bases, and 6 bases had no gene match.

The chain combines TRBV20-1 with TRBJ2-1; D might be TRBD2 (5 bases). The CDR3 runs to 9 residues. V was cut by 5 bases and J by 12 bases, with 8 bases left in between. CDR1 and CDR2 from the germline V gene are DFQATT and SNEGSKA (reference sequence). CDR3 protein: CSASSWQFF. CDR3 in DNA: TGCAGTGCTTCTAGCTGGCAGTTCTTC.

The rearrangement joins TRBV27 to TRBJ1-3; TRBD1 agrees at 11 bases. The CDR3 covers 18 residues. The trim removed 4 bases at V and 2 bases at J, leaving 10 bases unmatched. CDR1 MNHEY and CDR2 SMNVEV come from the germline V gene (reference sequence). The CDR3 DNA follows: TGTGCCAGCAGTTATCGCGGGACAGGGGGTATAGCTGGAAACACCATATATTTT. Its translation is CASSYRGTGGIAGNTIYF.

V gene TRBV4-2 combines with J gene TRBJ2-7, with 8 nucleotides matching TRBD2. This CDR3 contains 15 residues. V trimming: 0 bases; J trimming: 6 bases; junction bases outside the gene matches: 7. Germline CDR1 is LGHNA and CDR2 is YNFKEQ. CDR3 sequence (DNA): TGTGCCAGCAGCCAAGATCCGGGAGGGCCTGCCGAGCAGTACTTC. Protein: CASSQDPGGPAEQYF.

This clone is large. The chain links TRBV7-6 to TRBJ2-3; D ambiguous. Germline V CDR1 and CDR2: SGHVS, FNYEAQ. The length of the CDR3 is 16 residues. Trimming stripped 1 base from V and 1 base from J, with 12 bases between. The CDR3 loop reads CASSLGHAVRTDTQYF. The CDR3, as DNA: TGTGCCAGCAGCTTAGGTCACGCAGTTCGCACAGATACGCAGTATTTT.

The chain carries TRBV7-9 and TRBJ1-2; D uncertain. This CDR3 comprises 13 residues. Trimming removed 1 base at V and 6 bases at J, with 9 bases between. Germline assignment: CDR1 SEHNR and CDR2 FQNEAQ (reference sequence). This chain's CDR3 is CASSLGSQDGYTF. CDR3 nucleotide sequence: TGTGCCAGCAGCTTAGGCAGCCAAGATGGCTACACCTTC.

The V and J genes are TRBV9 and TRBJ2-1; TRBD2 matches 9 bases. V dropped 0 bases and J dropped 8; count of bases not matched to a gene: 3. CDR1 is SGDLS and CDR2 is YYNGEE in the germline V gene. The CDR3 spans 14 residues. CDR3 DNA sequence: TGTGCCAGCAGCGTAGGCGGGGGGGCCCATGAGCAGTTCTTC. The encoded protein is CASSVGGGAHEQFF.

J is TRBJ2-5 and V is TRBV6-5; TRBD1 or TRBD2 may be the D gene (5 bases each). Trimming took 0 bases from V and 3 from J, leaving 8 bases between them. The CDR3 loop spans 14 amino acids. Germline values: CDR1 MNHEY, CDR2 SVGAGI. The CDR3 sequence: CASSYSRGEETQYF. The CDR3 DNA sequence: TGTGCCAGCAGTTACTCGAGAGGGGAAGAGACCCAGTACTTC.

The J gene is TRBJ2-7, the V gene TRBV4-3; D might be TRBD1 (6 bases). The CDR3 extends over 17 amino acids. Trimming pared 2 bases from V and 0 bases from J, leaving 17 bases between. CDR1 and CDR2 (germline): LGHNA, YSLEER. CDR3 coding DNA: TGCGCCAGCAGCCAATCAAACCGGGACAAGAGCTCCTACGAGCAGTACTTC. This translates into CASSQSNRDKSSYEQYF.

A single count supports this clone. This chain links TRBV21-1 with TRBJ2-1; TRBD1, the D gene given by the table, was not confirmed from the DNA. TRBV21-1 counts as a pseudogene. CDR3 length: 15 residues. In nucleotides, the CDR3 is TGTGCCAGCAGCAGGGTCAGGGGCTCCTACAATGAGCAGTTCTTC. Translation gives CASSRVRGSYNEQFF.

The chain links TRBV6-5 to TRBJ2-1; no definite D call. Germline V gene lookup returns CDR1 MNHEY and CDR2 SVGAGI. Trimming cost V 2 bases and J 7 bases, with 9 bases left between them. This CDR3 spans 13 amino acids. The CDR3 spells CASSYGGINEQFF. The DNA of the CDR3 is TGTGCCAGCAGTTACGGTGGGATTAATGAGCAGTTCTTC.

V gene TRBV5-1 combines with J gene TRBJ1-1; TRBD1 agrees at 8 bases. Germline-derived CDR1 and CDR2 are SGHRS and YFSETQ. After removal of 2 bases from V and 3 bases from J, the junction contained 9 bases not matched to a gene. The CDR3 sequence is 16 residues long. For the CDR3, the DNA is TGCGCCAGCAGCTTCACTTCGGACAGGGTTGACACTGAAGCTTTCTTT. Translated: CASSFTSDRVDTEAFF.

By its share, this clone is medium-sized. The CDR3 DNA reads TGTGCCAGTAGTATACAAGTGGGACAGGGTAAAGGAGGCGCTGAAGCTTTCTTT. Protein sequence: CASSIQVGQGKGGAEAFF. This sequence joins TRBV19 and TRBJ1-1; TRBD1 matches at 9 bases. V lost 2 bases to trimming and J lost 6 bases; unmatched junction nucleotides: 16. CDR1 LNHDA and CDR2 SQIVND come from the germline V gene (reference sequence). The CDR3 length is 18 residues.

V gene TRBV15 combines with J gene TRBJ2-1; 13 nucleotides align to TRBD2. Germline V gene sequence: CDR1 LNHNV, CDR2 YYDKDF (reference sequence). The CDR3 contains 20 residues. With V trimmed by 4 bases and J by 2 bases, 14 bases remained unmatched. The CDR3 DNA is TGTGCCACCAGCACGCTCCAAGGACTAGCGGGAGAAGAGGCCTACAATGAGCAGTTCTTC. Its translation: CATSTLQGLAGEEAYNEQFF.

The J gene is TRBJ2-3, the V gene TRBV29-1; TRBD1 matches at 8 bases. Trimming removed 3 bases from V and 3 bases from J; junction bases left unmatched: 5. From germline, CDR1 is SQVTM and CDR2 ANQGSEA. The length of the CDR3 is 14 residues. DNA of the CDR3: TGCAGCGTTGAGCTACAGGGGGAAACAGATACGCAGTATTTT. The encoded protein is CSVELQGETDTQYF.